A single count supports the clone carrying this TCR beta chain. The antigen is unknown. Unstimulated Tregs (CD4+CD25+CD127-) and CD4+CD25- non-Tregs were sorted from PBMCs. The entry originates in a study of Tregs in tolerant kidney transplant recipients. Study-wide results and limits: Tregs expanded with activated donor B cells seemed most donor-specific.

Germline CDR1 and CDR2: SGHRS and YFSETQ. The CDR3 is 16 amino acids. V lost 4 bases, J lost 4 bases, and 20 bases lay in between. Method: immunoSEQ multiplex PCR; TCRdb's copy keeps in-frame clones and lacks some. The repertoire holds about 240,000 clones, with around 82% as singletons. The sequence was collected from a human donor in good health. The chain is built from TRBV5-1 and TRBJ1-2; D might be TRBD1 (5 bases). The sample taken for sequencing was CD4+ T cells from blood. The CDR3 loop reads CASSPRAGDPVYGYTF. The CDR3 nucleotides are TGCGCCAGCAGCCCGCGGGCGGGGGACCCCGTCTATGGCTACACCTTC.